A selection of T cell receptor beta chains follows, all from one sample in a study of shared clonotypes between healthy human individuals. The table came from immunoSEQ multiplex PCR; TCRdb's copy has only in-frame clones and leaves some out. The sample carries about 710,000 clones, around three quarters recorded once. Sequencing input: memory CD4+ T cells sorted from blood. The receptors shown here come from a young woman in good health. The CDR3 runs from the conserved cysteine through the conserved F or W. D genes are given only for firm matches.

v_gene,j_gene,d_gene,CDR3aa
TRBV19,TRBJ2-1,NA,CASSPLGVEQFF
TRBV28,TRBJ1-1,NA,CASSKSGATNEAFF
TRBV6-5,TRBJ1-2,NA,CASSSPRGPNYGYTF
TRBV18,TRBJ1-5,NA,CASSTDRNQPQHF
TRBV19,TRBJ1-1,NA,CASGTQIDTEAFF
TRBV27,TRBJ1-2,TRBD1,CASGDRHNYGYTF
TRBV25-1,TRBJ2-3,TRBD2,CASSAQLAGGSTDTQYF
TRBV27,TRBJ2-3,NA,CASRRADTQYF
TRBV15,TRBJ2-1,NA,CATSRDSVAAQFF
TRBV15,TRBJ2-5,TRBD2,CATSNLAGMTQYF
TRBV28,TRBJ2-2,NA,CASSLRRPGELFF
TRBV7-2,TRBJ2-1,NA,CASSSYGGDEQFF
TRBV18,TRBJ2-7,NA,CASSGGQSYEQYF
TRBV5-1,TRBJ2-1,NA,CASSLRQERGNEQFF
TRBV11-2,TRBJ2-5,NA,CASSNDLWLQETQYF
TRBV6-1,TRBJ2-7,NA,CASSEGGGSEQYF
TRBV15,TRBJ2-7,NA,CATSRAGQTYEQYF
TRBV10-2,TRBJ2-7,NA,CASSGGVYEQYF
TRBV27,TRBJ2-7,TRBD2,CASSALAGAGEQYF
TRBV6-1,TRBJ1-5,NA,CASSAEGLKSFSNQPQHF
TRBV5-5,TRBJ1-3,NA,CASSFSETVGNTIYF
TRBV29-1,TRBJ1-2,NA,CSVAGKVNYGYTF
TRBV2,TRBJ2-1,TRBD1,CASSEGTGVNEQFF
TRBV2,TRBJ1-5,TRBD1,CASSEEGQINQPQHF